This is a list of T cell receptor beta chains from one sample in a study of blood T cells in healthy people across ages. TCRdb reprocessed the 5' RACE reads via MiXCR and lists one record per CDR3 protein. The table includes over a million distinct CDR3 sequences, 42% detected once. Sample: blood. All receptors come from a woman under 30 in good health. CDR3s include the opening cysteine and the closing phenylalanine or tryptophan. The D gene is left open where the match is weak. The listing skips clone size in some rows; elsewhere it reads once, few, many or a size class.

v_gene,d_gene,abundance,j_gene,CDR3aa,CDR3nt
TRBV6-6,TRBD1,NA,TRBJ2-2,CAGTGNTGELFF,TGCGCCGGGACAGGGAACACCGGGGAGCTGTTTTTT
TRBV5-1,TRBD2,NA,TRBJ2-5,CATSGGGPYNEQYF,TGCGCCACCAGCGGCGGGGGGCCGTACAATGAGCAGTACTTC
TRBV30,TRBD2,few,TRBJ2-5,CAWSRRKVAGGQETQYF,TGTGCCTGGAGTAGAAGAAAAGTGGCGGGGGGTCAAGAGACCCAGTACTTC
TRBV27,TRBD1,few,TRBJ2-7,CASSPRGPFYEQYF,TGTGCCAGCAGCCCCAGGGGGCCATTCTACGAGCAGTACTTC
TRBV11-2,NA,NA,TRBJ1-6,CASSSTIGERNSPLHF,TGTGCCAGCAGCTCTACTATAGGGGAAAGGAATTCACCCCTCCACTTT
TRBV12-3/TRBV12-4,NA,few,TRBJ2-7,CASGISSYEQYF,TGTGCCAGCGGGATCAGCTCCTACGAGCAGTACTTC
TRBV25-1,TRBD2,NA,TRBJ2-5,CASNPGTSGTNEQYF,TGTGCCAGCAACCCCGGGACTAGCGGGACCAATGAGCAGTACTTC
TRBV7-8,NA,few,TRBJ2-3,CASSPWTLWDTQYF,TGTGCCAGCAGCCCGTGGACCCTTTGGGATACGCAGTATTTT
TRBV3-1,NA,few,TRBJ2-7,CASSQTPGEQYF,TGTGCCAGCAGCCAAACACCGGGGGAGCAGTACTTC
TRBV12-3/TRBV12-4,NA,few,TRBJ2-7,CASSPQRSASYEQYF,TGTGCCAGCAGTCCGCAGAGGTCTGCTTCCTACGAGCAGTACTTC
TRBV24-1,NA,NA,TRBJ2-7,CATSALTGGDYEQYF,TGTGCCACCAGTGCCTTGACAGGAGGAGACTACGAGCAGTACTTC
TRBV19,TRBD2,NA,TRBJ2-1,CASSNPLAGGNEQFF,TGTGCCAGTAGTAACCCACTAGCGGGCGGCAATGAGCAGTTCTTC
TRBV4-1,NA,NA,TRBJ1-4,CASSQDGQGREKLFF,TGCGCCAGCAGCCAAGACGGGCAGGGCCGAGAAAAACTGTTTTTT
TRBV4-1,NA,NA,TRBJ1-3,CASSQVTHKPSGNTIYF,TGCGCCAGCAGCCAAGTTACTCACAAGCCCTCTGGAAACACCATATATTTT
TRBV6-6,NA,NA,TRBJ1-3,CASRLTQETGNTIYF,TGTGCCAGCAGATTAACGCAGGAGACTGGAAACACCATATATTTT
TRBV25-1,NA,few,TRBJ2-7,CASSVSQGFGYEQYF,TGTGCCAGCAGCGTCTCGCAGGGGTTCGGATACGAGCAGTACTTC
TRBV4-1,NA,NA,TRBJ1-2,CASSQDPSKLSYGYTF,TGCGCCAGCAGCCAAGATCCCTCCAAGTTGAGTTATGGCTACACCTTC
TRBV5-1,NA,few,TRBJ1-1,CASSSSSDTEAFF,TGCGCCAGCAGCTCTTCGAGTGACACTGAAGCTTTCTTT
TRBV9,NA,NA,TRBJ2-1,CASRGDPAEQFF,TGTGCCAGCAGGGGGGACCCAGCAGAGCAGTTCTTC
TRBV7-2,NA,few,TRBJ1-1,CASSTRASNTEAFF,TGTGCCAGCAGCACAAGGGCCTCGAACACTGAAGCTTTCTTT
TRBV2,TRBD1,NA,TRBJ2-7,CASSGQGRSYEQYF,TGTGCCAGCAGCGGACAGGGCCGCTCCTACGAGCAGTACTTC
TRBV12-3/TRBV12-4,TRBD2,few,TRBJ2-1,CASTLGGGNEQFF,TGTGCCAGCACCTTGGGGGGGGGCAATGAGCAGTTCTTC
TRBV18,NA,once,TRBJ2-3,CASSPPIDTQYF,TGTGCCAGCTCACCACCAATAGATACGCAGTATTTT
TRBV7-3,TRBD1,NA,TRBJ1-1,CASSLPRGLAFF,TGTGCCAGCAGCTTACCCAGGGGGCTAGCTTTCTTT